Following are 30 T cell receptor beta chains from one sample sequenced in a study of T and B cells in COVID-19 patients. BIOMED2 TRB-A/B primer pools were used in multiplex TRB PCR. TCRdb called the multiplex PCR reads again in MiXCR, with one record for every CDR3 protein. This table has about 8,700 distinct CDR3 sequences, roughly 29% appearing once. TRB was amplified from about 260-540 ng of blood genomic DNA. The sample taken for sequencing was blood. The receptors stem from a human donor who had recovered from COVID-19.

In its sample, this clonotype is medium-sized (0.01 to 0.1%). The V and J genes are TRBV5-5 and TRBJ2-7; possibly TRBD2 for D (5 bases). Trimming removed 3 bases at V and 4 bases at J, with 17 bases between. The CDR3 totals 15 residues. The germline gives CDR1 SGHKS, CDR2 YYEKEE (reference sequence). The DNA of the CDR3 is TGTGCCAGCAGCTCCGGACTTAGTTCGAGGTACGAGCAGTACTTC. Translation gives CASSSGLSSRYEQYF.

On this clonotype: A much larger clone is a single base away; this may be a read error. This chain connects TRBV19 to TRBJ1-3; D remains ambiguous. The CDR3 has 13 amino acids. CDR1 and CDR2 from the germline V gene are LNHDA and SQIVND (reference sequence). The V gene lost 6 bases and the J gene lost 7 bases, with 13 bases spanning the gap. CDR3 amino acids: CASSTANGNTIYF. DNA for the CDR3: TGTGCCAGTAGCACGGCTAACGGTAACACCATATATTTT.

V is TRBV24-1 and J is TRBJ2-3; D possibly corresponds to TRBD2 (6 bases). V dropped 5 bases and J dropped 0 bases, with 11 bases sitting between them. The CDR3 is 15 amino acids. CDR1 is KGHDR, CDR2 SFDVKD, per germline. CDR3 nucleotide sequence: TGTGCCACCAGTGCCCCCGGACTAAGCACAGATACGCAGTATTTT. This encodes CATSAPGLSTDTQYF.

V is TRBV7-6 and J is TRBJ2-7; D is perhaps TRBD1 (6 bases). From germline, CDR1 is SGHVS and CDR2 FNYEAQ. The V end lost 5 bases, the J end lost 2 bases, and 16 bases lay between the germline ends. The CDR3 extends over 15 amino acids. CDR3 region: CASSPAGTIPYEQYF. In DNA, the CDR3 is TGTGCCAGCAGCCCGGCCGGGACAATTCCCTACGAGCAGTACTTC.

This clonotype rates as medium-sized (0.01 to 0.1%). This chain links TRBV27 with TRBJ1-4, with TRBD1 identical over 8 bases. The CDR3 covers 16 residues. CDR1 and CDR2 (germline): MNHEY, SMNVEV (reference sequence). J lost 4 bases, V lost 4 bases, and 8 bases had no gene match. CDR3 sequence reads: CASSWNRGYGNEKLFF. The DNA of the CDR3 is TGTGCCAGCAGTTGGAACAGGGGGTACGGTAATGAAAAACTGTTTTTT.

V and J are TRBV11-1 and TRBJ2-7; 8 positions agree with TRBD1. This CDR3 is built from 15 residues. Germline V gene data show CDR1 as SGHAT and CDR2 as FQDESV (reference sequence). The V segment lost 6 bases and the J segment 4 bases; nucleotides outside the gene matches: 11. The CDR3 nucleotides are TGTGCCAGCAGAGACGGACAGGGCGGACCTTACGAGCAGTACTTC. Translated: CASRDGQGGPYEQYF. The variable domain in full, completed from reference TRBV11-1 and TRBJ2-7, reads EAEVAQSPRYKITEKSQAVAFWCDPISGHATLYWYRQILGQGPELLVQFQDESVVDDSQLPKDRFSAERLKGVDSTLKIQPAELGDSAMYLCASRDGQGGPYEQYFGPGTRLTVT.

This chain uses TRBV20-1 with TRBJ2-1; D unclear. V gave up 2 bases and J gave up 0 bases, with 11 bases separating them. This CDR3 is built from 15 residues. CDR1 DFQATT and CDR2 SNEGSKA come from the germline V gene (reference sequence). The DNA for the CDR3 is TGCAGTGCTAGAAGGGTACGGAGCTCCTACAATGAGCAGTTCTTC. Protein: CSARRVRSSYNEQFF.

This chain links TRBV2 with TRBJ2-6; maybe TRBD2 (6 bases). Germline V CDR1 and CDR2: SNHLY, FYNNEI. V gave up 9 bases and J gave up 2 bases, with 14 bases separating them. This CDR3 comprises 15 residues. The CDR3 sequence: CASGGGQAGANVLTF. CDR3 coding DNA: TGTGCCAGTGGGGGAGGACAAGCTGGGGCCAACGTCCTGACTTTC.

V is TRBV20-1 and J is TRBJ1-4; no clear D. CDR3 length: 15 residues. Trimming took 3 bases from V and 2 from J, leaving 13 bases between them. The germline V gene has CDR1 DFQATT and CDR2 SNEGSKA (reference sequence). CDR3: CSASNSEPTNEKLFF. The CDR3 DNA is TGCAGTGCTAGCAACAGTGAGCCTACTAATGAAAAACTGTTTTTT.

This clonotype is medium-sized (0.01 to 0.1%) in the sample. In DNA form, the CDR3 reads TGTGCCAGCAGCGTAGGACGGCCCTTCAATGAAAAACTGTTTTTT. Residues: CASSVGRPFNEKLFF. The chain links TRBV5-6 to TRBJ1-4; D is unresolved. The CDR3 covers 15 residues. Trimming took off 4 bases at V and 5 bases at J, with 15 bases between the two ends. Germline V gene lookup returns CDR1 SGHDT and CDR2 YYEEEE. Supplemented by reference TRBV5-6 and TRBJ1-4, the full variable domain reads DAGVTQSPTHLIKTRGQQVTLRCSPKSGHDTVSWYQQALGQGPQFIFQYYEEEERQRGNFPDRFSGHQFPNYSSELNVNALLLGDSALYLCASSVGRPFNEKLFFGSGTQLSVL.

This clonotype has more than one count but fewer than ten. The chain has TRBV18 and TRBJ2-7, with TRBD1 identical over 7 bases. Losses at the gene ends were 5 bases for V and 1 base for J; bases not matched to a gene: 5. The CDR3 is made up of 14 amino acids. The germline CDR1 and CDR2 sequences are KGHSH and LQKENI. The CDR3 DNA sequence: TGTGCCAGCTCAAGGGTACAGGGGTCCTACGAGCAGTACTTC. As protein: CASSRVQGSYEQYF.

This clonotype qualifies as medium-sized (0.01 to 0.1%). V gene TRBV5-6 combines with J gene TRBJ2-3; 8 positions agree with TRBD2. Trimming took 4 bases from V and 1 from J; bases not matched to a gene: 8. The CDR3 extends over 16 amino acids. The germline CDR1 and CDR2 sequences are SGHDT and YYEEEE. CDR3 in DNA: TGTGCCAGCAGCGACCGGGGAGCGGGGGGCACAGATACGCAGTATTTT. Its protein product is CASSDRGAGGTDTQYF.

The chain carries TRBV6-2 or TRBV6-3 and TRBJ1-2, with D possibly being TRBD1 (5 bases). The CDR3 is 15 amino acids. V was cut by 0 bases and J by 8 bases, with 16 bases left in between. Germline CDR1 and CDR2: MNHEY and SVGEGT. CDR3 sequence: CASSYSEGSLGGYTF. As DNA, the CDR3 is TGTGCCAGCAGTTACTCGGAGGGGTCACTTGGAGGCTACACCTTC.

This clonotype counts as medium-sized. The V gene is TRBV19, the J gene TRBJ2-2, with D possibly being TRBD1 or TRBD2 (6 bases each). The V gene's germline CDR1 is LNHDA and CDR2 SQIVND (reference sequence). The CDR3 totals 15 residues. Trimming took off 9 bases at V and 4 bases at J, with 18 bases between the two ends. This chain's CDR3 is CASLLEGGPTGELFF. CDR3 DNA: TGTGCCAGCCTTCTGGAGGGGGGACCCACCGGGGAGCTGTTTTTT.

This clonotype was picked up a small number of times. The CDR3 is CATSDLGSGTSGGAWNTGELFF. In DNA, the CDR3 is TGTGCCACCAGTGATTTGGGGTCAGGGACTAGCGGGGGGGCGTGGAACACCGGGGAGCTGTTTTTT. V usage is TRBV24-1 and J usage is TRBJ2-2; the match to TRBD2 covers 16 bases. CDR1 KGHDR and CDR2 SFDVKD come from the germline V gene. This CDR3 region has 22 residues. V gave up 0 bases and J gave up 1 base; unmatched junction bases: 10.

The count of this clonotype is one. The chain couples TRBV7-2 to TRBJ2-3; the D call may be TRBD1 or TRBD2 (5 bases each). The CDR3 is 15 residues long. The germline gives CDR1 SGHTA, CDR2 FQGNSA. Trimming stripped 3 bases from V and 7 bases from J, with 17 bases between. CDR3 nucleotide sequence: TGTGCCAGCAGCTTCGAACGGGGCGCAGTAAATACGCAGTATTTT. Translating it yields CASSFERGAVNTQYF.

The chain employs TRBV10-3 and TRBJ1-1; D not resolved. The CDR3 sequence is 12 residues long. Germline lookup yields CDR1 ENHRY and CDR2 SYGVKD. V was shortened by 3 bases and J by 3 bases, with 5 bases between the two germline ends. Here the CDR3 reads CAISDSDTEAFF. In DNA, the CDR3 is TGTGCCATCAGTGACTCCGACACTGAAGCTTTCTTT.

The J gene is TRBJ1-4, the V gene TRBV5-5; tentatively, D is TRBD1 (5 bases). This CDR3 is 17 amino acids long. CDR1 is SGHKS, CDR2 YYEKEE, per germline (reference sequence). V dropped 0 bases and J dropped 6 bases, with 18 bases sitting between them. CDR3 sequence (DNA): TGTGCCAGCAGCTTGGGCCCTGGACACCCGGGCGATGAAAAACTGTTTTTT. Translating it yields CASSLGPGHPGDEKLFF. The full variable domain, in which reference TRBV5-5 and TRBJ1-4 provide the parts outside the CDR3, is DAGVTQSPTHLIKTRGQQVTLRCSPISGHKSVSWYQQVLGQGPQFIFQYYEKEERGRGNFPDRFSARQFPNYSSELNVNALLLGDSALYLCASSLGPGHPGDEKLFFGSGTQLSVL.

The V call is TRBV6-6, the J call TRBJ2-3; D is unclear. Germline CDR1 MNHNY, CDR2 SVGAGI (reference sequence). The CDR3 sequence is 14 residues long. With 2 bases removed from V and 2 bases from J, the gap between germline ends came to 8 bases. The chain's CDR3 is CASSYAEPTDTQYF. CDR3 sequence (DNA): TGTGCCAGCAGTTACGCAGAGCCCACAGATACGCAGTATTTT.

The chain carries TRBV12-3 or TRBV12-4 and TRBJ2-7; perhaps D is TRBD1 or TRBD2 (6 bases each). V dropped 2 bases and J dropped 6 bases, with 14 bases sitting between them. The CDR3 length is 14 residues. The CDR3 here is CASSLNYGGAEQYF. In nucleotides, the CDR3 is TGTGCCAGCAGTTTAAATTACGGGGGCGCCGAGCAGTACTTC.

This chain connects TRBV6-2 or TRBV6-3 to TRBJ1-5; a possible D gene is TRBD1 (6 bases). The V gene's germline CDR1 is MNHEY and CDR2 SVGEGT. V dropped 6 bases and J dropped 2 bases, with 14 bases sitting between them. The CDR3 is 15 amino acids. Here the CDR3 reads CASRYRDTGNQPQHF. The CDR3 coding sequence is TGTGCCAGCAGATACCGGGACACAGGCAATCAGCCCCAGCATTTT.

V gene TRBV10-3 combines with J gene TRBJ2-2, with 13 bases fitting TRBD2. Per the germline V gene, CDR1 is ENHRY and CDR2 is SYGVKD. Trimming took 0 bases from V and 0 from J; bases not matched to a gene: 10. CDR3 length: 21 residues. CDR3 amino acids: CAISESRLAGGLYANTGELFF. The CDR3 DNA sequence: TGTGCCATCAGTGAGTCTCGACTAGCGGGGGGCCTCTACGCGAACACCGGGGAGCTGTTTTTT.

The chain is built from TRBV5-1 and TRBJ2-7; D might be TRBD1 (6 bases). The CDR3 consists of 13 residues. Germline assignment: CDR1 SGHRS and CDR2 YFSETQ. Trimming stripped 0 bases from V and 2 bases from J, with 6 bases between. This CDR3 reads CASSLGGPYEQYF. The CDR3 bases are TGCGCCAGCAGCTTGGGGGGGCCCTACGAGCAGTACTTC.

The rearrangement joins TRBV7-2 to TRBJ2-7, with D unresolved. The germline V gene encodes CDR1 SGHTA and CDR2 FQGNSA. The V end lost 4 bases, the J end lost 2 bases, and 12 bases lay between the germline ends. The CDR3 length is 14 residues. For the CDR3, the DNA is TGTGCCAGCAGCTCCCTGGGCGGACCCTACGAGCAGTACTTC. Protein sequence: CASSSLGGPYEQYF.

In its sample, this clonotype was seen a few times. This rearrangement joins TRBV6-6 to TRBJ1-3, with 10 bases identical to TRBD1. V shed 5 bases, J shed 0 bases, and the junction held 1 base outside the gene matches. The germline CDR1 and CDR2 sequences are MNHNY and SVGAGI (reference sequence). The CDR3 covers 15 residues. The CDR3 loop reads CASSGTGVSGNTIYF. The CDR3 DNA reads TGTGCCAGCAGTGGGACAGGGGTCTCTGGAAACACCATATATTTT.

The chain recombines TRBV13 with TRBJ1-5, with unresolved D. V was clipped by 3 bases and J by 5 bases, with 14 bases between them. The CDR3 length is 15 residues. From germline, CDR1 is PRHDT and CDR2 FYEKMQ (reference sequence). The CDR3 here is CASSLLGGSDQPQHF. In DNA, the CDR3 is TGTGCCAGCAGCTTGTTGGGTGGGTCGGATCAGCCCCAGCATTTT.

This clonotype is medium-sized (0.01 to 0.1%). The genes are TRBV15 and TRBJ1-5; D is uncertain. Germline CDR1 is LNHNV and CDR2 is YYDKDF (reference sequence). With 5 bases removed from V and 2 bases from J, the gap between germline ends came to 13 bases. This CDR3 contains 15 residues. The CDR3 loop is CATSLRQAGNQPQHF. The DNA of the CDR3 is TGTGCCACCAGCCTAAGACAAGCCGGCAATCAGCCCCAGCATTTT.

This clonotype appeared a few times. V and J are TRBV6-1 and TRBJ1-2, with a tentative D call TRBD1 (6 bases). The V and J ends lost 0 bases and 8 bases respectively, with 13 bases between them. CDR1 and CDR2 (germline): MNHNS, SASEGT. CDR3 length equals 14 residues. The CDR3 sequence: CASSEAGGREGYTF. The CDR3 nucleotides are TGTGCCAGCAGTGAAGCAGGGGGGAGGGAGGGCTACACCTTC.

The chain couples TRBV5-1 to TRBJ1-1; a possible D gene is TRBD1 (5 bases). This CDR3 contains 15 residues. Germline V gene lookup returns CDR1 SGHRS and CDR2 YFSETQ. The V gene lost 3 bases and the J gene lost 1 base, with 13 bases spanning the gap. CDR3 protein: CASSWSGTENTEAFF. Here the CDR3 DNA reads TGCGCCAGCAGCTGGTCCGGGACGGAGAACACTGAAGCTTTCTTT.

By its share, this clonotype is medium-sized. The chain uses TRBV11-1 and TRBJ2-7; TRBD1 aligns across 8 bases. This CDR3 region has 14 residues. The trim removed 1 base at V and 4 bases at J, leaving 3 bases unmatched. Germline loops: CDR1 SGHAT, CDR2 FQDESV (reference sequence). This chain's CDR3 is CASSLGQGRYEQYF. DNA of the CDR3: TGTGCCAGCAGCTTAGGACAGGGGAGGTACGAGCAGTACTTC.